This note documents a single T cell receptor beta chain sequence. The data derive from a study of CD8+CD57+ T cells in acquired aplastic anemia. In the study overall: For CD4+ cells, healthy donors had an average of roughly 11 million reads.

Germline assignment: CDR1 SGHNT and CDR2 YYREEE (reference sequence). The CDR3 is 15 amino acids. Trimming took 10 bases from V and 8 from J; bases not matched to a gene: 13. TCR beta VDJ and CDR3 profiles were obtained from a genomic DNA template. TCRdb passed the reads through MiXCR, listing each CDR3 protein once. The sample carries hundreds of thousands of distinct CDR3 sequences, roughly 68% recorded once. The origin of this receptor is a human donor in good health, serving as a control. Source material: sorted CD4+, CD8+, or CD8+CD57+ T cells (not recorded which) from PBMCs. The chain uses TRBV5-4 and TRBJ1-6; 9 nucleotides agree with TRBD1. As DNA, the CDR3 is TGTGCCGGTAGCTTGCGGACAGGGGTGGATTCACCCCTCCACTTT. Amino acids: CAGSLRTGVDSPLHF.